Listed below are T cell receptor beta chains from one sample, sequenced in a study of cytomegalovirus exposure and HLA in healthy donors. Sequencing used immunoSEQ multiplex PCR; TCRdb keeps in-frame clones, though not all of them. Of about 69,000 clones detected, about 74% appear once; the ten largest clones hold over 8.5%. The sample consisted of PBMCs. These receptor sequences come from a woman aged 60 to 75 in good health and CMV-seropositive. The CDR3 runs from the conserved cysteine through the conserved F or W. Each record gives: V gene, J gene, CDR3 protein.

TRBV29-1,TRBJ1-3,CSARQENTIYF
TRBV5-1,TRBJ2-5,CASSYAGTIGGETQYF
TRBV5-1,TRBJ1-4,CASSSTGSLDKLFF
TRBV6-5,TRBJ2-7,CASLDPGGSYEQYF
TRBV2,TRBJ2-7,CASSGQGWYEQYF
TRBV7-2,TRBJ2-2,CASSKDRGNTGELFF
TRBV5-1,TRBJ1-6,CASSLNGGVDNSPLHF
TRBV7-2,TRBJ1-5,CASSLGQNQPQHF
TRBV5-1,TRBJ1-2,CASSSRGDRGVYGYTF
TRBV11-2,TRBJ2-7,CASSLGPGEQYF
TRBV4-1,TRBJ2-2,CASSRLFTGTTNTGELFF
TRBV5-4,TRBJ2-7,CASSSVKAGGTSEQYF
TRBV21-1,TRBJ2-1,CASSSAGRGRNEQFF
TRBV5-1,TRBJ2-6,CASSSSSSGANVLTF
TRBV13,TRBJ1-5,CASSFGRGCGQPQHF
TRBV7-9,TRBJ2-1,CASSFAGYNEQFF
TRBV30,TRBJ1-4,CAWSGQGGQLFF
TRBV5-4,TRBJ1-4,CASSLQGIDEKLFF
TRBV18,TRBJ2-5,CASSPSRTLAGGKETQYF
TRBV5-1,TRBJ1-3,CASSLVYRGHGNTIYF
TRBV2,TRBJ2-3,CASSATRRITDTQYF
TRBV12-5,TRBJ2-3,CASGQSTDTQYF
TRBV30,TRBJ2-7,CAWSVPGTGDLGEQYF
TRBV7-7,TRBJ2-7,CASSLRRADRSYEQYF
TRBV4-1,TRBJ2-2,CASSHGQASNTGELFF
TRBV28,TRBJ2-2,CASSFPGTRKGELFF
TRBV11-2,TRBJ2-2,CASSLRFQAGNTGELFF